Following are 5 T cell receptor beta chains from one sample sequenced in a study of T cells in narcolepsy. TCRdb keeps only in-frame clones here, not all; method: immunoSEQ multiplex PCR. Of roughly 20,000 clones in the sample, about four fifths were seen once. Sample: memory (CD45RA-) CD4+ T cells from blood. The receptors shown here come from a human donor in good health.

This clone came up a few times. This chain links TRBV9 with TRBJ2-3; D perhaps matches TRBD1 (8 bases). The V gene's germline CDR1 is SGDLS and CDR2 YYNGEE. Trimming removed 0 bases from V and 5 bases from J, with 13 bases in between. The CDR3 consists of 15 residues. CDR3 sequence (DNA): TGTGCCAGCAGCGTAGGACAGGGGAGGGGAGATACGCAGTATTTT. Protein: CASSVGQGRGDTQYF.

The V call is TRBV29-1, the J call TRBJ1-5, with D unclear. This CDR3 is built from 13 residues. V shed 0 bases and J shed 4 bases, with 7 bases lying between them. Per germline, CDR1 SQVTM and CDR2 ANQGSEA. CDR3 nucleotides: TGCAGCGTTGAAGAAGAAGGGAATCAGCCCCAGCATTTT. Amino acid sequence: CSVEEEGNQPQHF.

The chain has TRBV4-3 and TRBJ1-1; possibly TRBD1 for D (6 bases). V lost 3 bases and J 3 bases, leaving 20 bases between the germline ends. The CDR3 is 17 amino acids. Looked up from germline, CDR1 is LGHNA and CDR2 is YSLEER. The CDR3 spells CASSHPPGQGRDTEAFF. CDR3 nucleotides: TGCGCCAGCAGCCATCCCCCGGGGCAGGGGAGGGACACTGAAGCTTTCTTT.

J is TRBJ2-5 and V is TRBV11-3, with TRBD2 matching 13 bases. The DNA end lines up better with TRBJ2-7; the J call may be wrong. Germline V gene lookup returns CDR1 SGHNT and CDR2 YENEEA. The CDR3 totals 15 residues. CDR3: CASSPGTSGKDEQYF. The DNA of the CDR3 is TGTGCCAGCAGCCCAGGGACTAGCGGGAAGGACGAGCAGTACTTC.

This clone was observed a handful of times. V gene TRBV9 combines with J gene TRBJ2-2; tentative D call: TRBD2 (6 bases). V lost 4 bases and J 6 bases, leaving 7 bases between the germline ends. There are 12 residues in the CDR3. The germline gives CDR1 SGDLS, CDR2 YYNGEE. As DNA, the CDR3 is TGTGCCAGCAGCCCGGGGGCCGGGGAGCTGTTTTTT. Protein product: CASSPGAGELFF.